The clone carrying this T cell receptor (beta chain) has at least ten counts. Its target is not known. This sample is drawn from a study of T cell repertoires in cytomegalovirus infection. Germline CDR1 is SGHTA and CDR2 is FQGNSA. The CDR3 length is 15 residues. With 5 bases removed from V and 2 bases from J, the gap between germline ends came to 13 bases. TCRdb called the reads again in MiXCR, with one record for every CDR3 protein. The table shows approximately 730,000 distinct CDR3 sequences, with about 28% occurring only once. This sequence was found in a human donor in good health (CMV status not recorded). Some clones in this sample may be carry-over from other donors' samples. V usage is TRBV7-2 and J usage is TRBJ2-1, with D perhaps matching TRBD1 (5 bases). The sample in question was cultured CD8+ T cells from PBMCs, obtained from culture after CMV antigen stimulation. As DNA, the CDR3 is TGTGCCAGCAGCGTCAGACAGCAGACCTACAATGAGCAGTTCTTC. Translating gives CASSVRQQTYNEQFF.